Listed below are T cell receptor beta chains from one sample, sequenced in a study of blood T cell repertoires in COVID-19. Clones were sequenced by immunoSEQ multiplex PCR, and TCRdb holds only the in-frame ones, with some missing. The sample consists of some 150,000 clones, around 89% of them appearing once. Source material: peripheral blood. These receptors all stem from a woman aged 80 or over with acute or convalescent COVID-19. The CDR3 runs from the conserved cysteine through the conserved F or W. The D gene is left open where the match is weak. Some rows mark clone size as missing; the rest say once, few, many or name a class of expanded clone.

CDR3 protein	CDR3 DNA	V gene	J gene	clone size	D gene
CASSRQGWNTEAFF	TGTGCCAGCAGTCGACAGGGGTGGAACACTGAAGCTTTCTTT	TRBV11-2	TRBJ1-1	.	TRBD1
CASSSMSTGISNQPQHF	TGTGCCAGTAGCTCTATGAGCACAGGGATTAGCAATCAGCCCCAGCATTTT	TRBV19	TRBJ1-5	.	.
CASSPSGTGLGTGELFF	TGTGCCAGCTCACCCTCCGGGACAGGGCTGGGGACCGGGGAGCTGTTTTTT	TRBV18	TRBJ2-2	.	TRBD1
CASSKAGMSTDTQYF	TGTGCCAGCAGCAAAGCAGGGATGAGCACAGATACGCAGTATTTT	TRBV6-2/TRBV6-3	TRBJ2-3	.	.
CASSEFQGNGYTF	TGTGCCAGCAGTGAGTTTCAGGGGAATGGCTACACCTTC	TRBV6-1	TRBJ1-2	.	.
CASSLGTGVRGGYEQYF	TGTGCCAGCAGCTTAGGTACAGGGGTCCGGGGGGGCTACGAGCAGTACTTC	TRBV13	TRBJ2-7	.	.
CSAGGQGDYGYTF	TGCAGCGCCGGGGGGCAGGGAGACTATGGCTACACCTTC	TRBV29-1	TRBJ1-2	.	.
CASSLELATNEKLFF	TGTGCCAGCAGCCTCGAATTAGCAACTAATGAAAAACTGTTTTTT	TRBV3-1/TRBV3-2	TRBJ1-4	.	.
CASSTRDSNFMGGYTF	TGTGCCAGTAGTACCCGGGACAGTAATTTTATGGGAGGCTACACCTTC	TRBV19	TRBJ1-2	.	TRBD1
CASSFLPGQGEGGYTF	TGTGCCAGCAGCTTCCTTCCGGGACAGGGGGAAGGTGGCTACACCTTC	TRBV7-2	TRBJ1-2	.	TRBD1
CASSLGQGISPLHF	TGTGCCAGCAGTCTGGGACAGGGAATTTCACCCCTCCACTTT	TRBV6-4	TRBJ1-6	.	TRBD1
CASSLGPAGGRETQYF	TGCGCCAGCAGCTTGGGTCCAGCGGGGGGGCGAGAGACCCAGTACTTC	TRBV5-1	TRBJ2-5	.	TRBD2
CAWSRGQGCTF	TGTGCCTGGAGTCGAGGACAGGGATGCACCTTC	TRBV30	TRBJ1-2	.	TRBD1
CASSEQTPSTEAFF	TGTGCCAGTAGTGAACAGACCCCGAGCACTGAAGCTTTCTTT	TRBV19	TRBJ1-1	.	.
CASRVRGGAYNYGYTF	TGTGCCAGTAGAGTCCGGGGGGGCGCTTATAACTATGGCTACACCTTC	TRBV19	TRBJ1-2	.	.
CASLPTSGSYNEQFF	TGCGCCAGCTTGCCGACTAGCGGCTCCTACAATGAGCAGTTCTTC	TRBV5-1	TRBJ2-1	.	TRBD2
CASSQPRQQTSGGANEQFF	TGTGCCAGCAGCCAACCCCGACAACAAACTAGCGGGGGGGCGAATGAGCAGTTCTTC	TRBV3-1/TRBV3-2	TRBJ2-1	.	TRBD2
CASSPGTVAQPQHF	TGTGCCAGCTCACCCGGGACAGTTGCTCAGCCCCAGCATTTT	TRBV18	TRBJ1-5	.	TRBD1
CAISESREAYGYTF	TGTGCCATCAGTGAGTCACGGGAAGCCTATGGCTACACCTTC	TRBV10-3	TRBJ1-2	.	.
CASSLGGTQETQYF	TGTGCCAGCAGCTTAGGGGGGACTCAAGAGACCCAGTACTTC	TRBV7-2	TRBJ2-5	.	.
CASKQRGGPKTQYF	TGTGCCAGCAAGCAACGGGGGGGCCCGAAGACCCAGTACTTC	TRBV3-1/TRBV3-2	TRBJ2-5	.	TRBD2
CASSYGAQSNQPQHF	TGTGCCAGCAGCTATGGTGCGCAAAGCAATCAGCCCCAGCATTTT	TRBV5-6	TRBJ1-5	.	.
CAISVEVNSPLHF	TGTGCCATCAGTGTGGAGGTTAATTCACCCCTCCACTTT	TRBV10-3	TRBJ1-6	.	.
CASSQGGGYGYTF	TGCGCCAGCAGCCAAGGTGGAGGCTATGGCTACACCTTC	TRBV4-1	TRBJ1-2	.	.
CATSYEGWGNQPQHF	TGTGCCACCAGCTACGAGGGTTGGGGCAATCAGCCCCAGCATTTT	TRBV15	TRBJ1-5	.	.
CAWSQDWNLNYGYTF	TGTGCCTGGAGCCAGGACTGGAATCTTAACTATGGCTACACCTTC	TRBV30	TRBJ1-2	.	.
CASTLQGDSFSPLHF	TGTGCCAGCACCTTACAGGGGGACTCTTTTTCACCCCTCCACTTT	TRBV2	TRBJ1-6	.	TRBD1
CASRGLAGRTDTQYF	TGCGCCAGCAGGGGACTAGCGGGGCGAACAGATACGCAGTATTTT	TRBV10-2	TRBJ2-3	once	TRBD2
CASSHKGWSSYNEQFF	TGTGCCAGCAGCCATAAGGGGTGGAGCTCCTACAATGAGCAGTTCTTC	TRBV2	TRBJ2-1	.	.
CASSQDPLAGGADTQYF	TGTGCCAGCAGCCAAGATCCCCTAGCGGGGGGGGCAGATACGCAGTATTTT	TRBV3-1/TRBV3-2	TRBJ2-3	.	TRBD2
CASRGANYGYTF	TGTGCCTCCAGGGGCGCGAACTATGGCTACACCTTC	TRBV5-6	TRBJ1-2	.	.
CASSQGTPQETQYF	TGTGCCAGCAGCCAAGGGACTCCGCAGGAGACCCAGTACTTC	TRBV16	TRBJ2-5	.	.
CASSLGFAANSPLHF	TGTGCCAGCAGCTTAGGCTTTGCGGCCAATTCACCCCTCCACTTT	TRBV7-2	TRBJ1-6	.	.
CASRLTVNQPQHF	TGTGCCAGCAGACTGACAGTTAATCAGCCCCAGCATTTT	TRBV6-5	TRBJ1-5	.	.
CASSLTAQGRLKGYTF	TGCGCCAGCAGCTTAACGGCACAGGGCCGTCTAAAGGGCTACACCTTC	TRBV5-1	TRBJ1-2	.	.
CASGKTGGNYGYTF	TGCGCCAGCGGCAAGACAGGGGGCAACTATGGCTACACCTTC	TRBV5-1	TRBJ1-2	.	TRBD1
CASSKGQGGYNEQFF	TGCGCCAGCAGTAAGGGACAGGGGGGCTACAATGAGCAGTTCTTC	TRBV5-1	TRBJ2-1	.	TRBD1
CASSLASRGLAGEQYF	TGTGCCAGCAGCTTAGCGAGTAGGGGACTAGCGGGGGAGCAGTACTTC	TRBV7-2	TRBJ2-7	few	TRBD2
CASSQTSRQGGAGTNEKLFF	TGTGCCAGCAGCCAAACGAGCCGACAGGGGGGCGCTGGAACTAATGAAAAACTGTTTTTT	TRBV4-2	TRBJ1-4	.	TRBD1
CASSLGDRGRSEAFF	TGTGCCAGCAGCTTGGGGGACAGGGGGCGAAGTGAAGCTTTCTTT	TRBV5-4	TRBJ1-1	.	TRBD1
CASSRGTDYEQYF	TGTGCCAGCAGTAGGGGAACTGACTACGAGCAGTACTTC	TRBV12-3/TRBV12-4	TRBJ2-7	.	.
CASSRDRDYEQYF	TGTGCCAGCAGCCGGGACAGGGACTACGAGCAGTACTTC	TRBV3-1/TRBV3-2	TRBJ2-7	.	TRBD1
CASSLTYNSPLHF	TGTGCCAGCAGCCTAACCTATAATTCACCCCTCCACTTT	TRBV6-5	TRBJ1-6	.	.
CASMPNRDTLNTEAFF	TGTGCCAGCATGCCTAACCGGGACACCTTGAACACTGAAGCTTTCTTT	TRBV5-4	TRBJ1-1	.	.
CASSPGTGVDPFQETQYF	TGTGCCAGCAGCCCTGGGACAGGAGTCGATCCCTTCCAAGAGACCCAGTACTTC	TRBV11-3	TRBJ2-5	.	TRBD1
CASSSLAGRDTGELFF	TGTGCCAGCAGCTCTCTAGCGGGGCGGGACACCGGGGAGCTGTTTTTT	TRBV13	TRBJ2-2	once	TRBD2
CASSTRRGGATDTQYF	TGTGCCAGCAGCACCCGTAGGGGGGGGGCCACAGATACGCAGTATTTT	TRBV9	TRBJ2-3	.	.
CASSAKPGTWNGAYNEQFF	TGTGCCAGCAGTGCAAAGCCGGGAACTTGGAACGGGGCCTACAATGAGCAGTTCTTC	TRBV6-1	TRBJ2-1	.	.
CASSPQMPNEKLFF	TGTGCCAGCAGCCCACAGATGCCCAATGAAAAACTGTTTTTT	TRBV3-1/TRBV3-2	TRBJ1-4	.	.
CASSLGAGSEAGGYTF	TGTGCCAGCAGCTTAGGGGCAGGGTCCGAGGCAGGTGGCTACACCTTC	TRBV7-2	TRBJ1-2	.	.
CASSRQGADEKLFF	TGCGCCAGCAGCCGACAGGGGGCAGATGAAAAACTGTTTTTT	TRBV5-1	TRBJ1-4	.	TRBD1